The 9 T cell receptor beta chains below all came from one sample that was sequenced in a study of cytomegalovirus exposure and HLA in healthy donors. PCR employed 60 Vbeta and 13 Jbeta primers. Generated by immunoSEQ multiplex PCR, the TCRdb table keeps only in-frame clones and is missing some. The table has about 200,000 clones, under 90% seen once. The sequencing sample was made of PBMCs. The receptors shown here come from a boy aged 2-9 years in good health and CMV-seronegative.

This clone was observed a single time. The chain links TRBV7-9 to TRBJ2-2, with a possible D match to TRBD1 (6 bases). CDR3 length: 19 residues. Germline V gene data show CDR1 as SEHNR and CDR2 as FQNEAQ (reference sequence). V was cut by 7 bases and J by 1 base, with 25 bases left in between. CDR3 DNA: TGTGCCAGCAACCCGCGGGCCTCCCCGGGACACTTGAACACCGGGGAGCTGTTTTTT. Translated: CASNPRASPGHLNTGELFF. Based on the CDR3 plus reference TRBV7-9 and TRBJ2-2, the full variable domain is DTGVSQNPRHKITKRGQNVTFRCDPISEHNRLYWYRQTLGQGPEFLTYFQNEAQLEKSRLLSDRFSAERPKGSFSTLEIQRTEQGDSAMYLCASNPRASPGHLNTGELFFGEGSRLTVL.

V is TRBV6-5 and J is TRBJ2-5, with 7 bases fitting TRBD1. Germline V gives CDR1 MNHEY, CDR2 SVGAGI. Unmatched junction bases numbered 12, after V lost 2 bases and J lost 12 bases. CDR3 size: 14 residues. In DNA form, the CDR3 reads TGTGCCAGCAGTTACCGATCAAGACAGGGCCGCGAGTACTTC. Amino acids: CASSYRSRQGREYF.

Regarding this clone: The junction departs from the called germline gene at one end, perhaps through a read error. V and J are TRBV5-8 and TRBJ1-2; the D is unclear. Germline lookup yields CDR1 SGHTS and CDR2 YDEGEE. The CDR3 totals 10 residues. CDR3 sequence: CASSSLFPTF. In nucleotides, the CDR3 is TGTGCCAGCAGCTCCCTATTTCCGACTTTC.

The J gene is TRBJ1-6, the V gene TRBV7-9; possibly TRBD1 for D (6 bases). This CDR3 has 16 residues. The germline gives CDR1 SEHNR, CDR2 FQNEAQ (reference sequence). V shed 5 bases and J shed 6 bases, with 17 bases lying between them. CDR3 DNA sequence: TGTGCCAGCAGCCCGAGGAGACAGGACGGTAATTCACCCCTCCACTTT. Residues: CASSPRRQDGNSPLHF.

Only one count was recorded for this clone. The V and J genes are TRBV2 and TRBJ1-4; 10 bases match TRBD1. The J segment lost 3 bases and the V segment lost 11 bases, leaving 3 bases of the junction unmatched. Germline CDR1 and CDR2: SNHLY and FYNNEI. CDR3 length: 13 residues. The CDR3, as DNA: TGTGCCTCCGACAGGGGGCCTAATGAAAAACTGTTTTTT. It yields the protein CASDRGPNEKLFF.

The V and J genes are TRBV20-1 and TRBJ2-7; TRBD1 agrees at 9 bases. The CDR3 is made up of 11 amino acids. Germline V gene lookup returns CDR1 DFQATT and CDR2 SNEGSKA (reference sequence). The CDR3 bases are TGCAGCACCGGGACAGGGTACGAGCAGTACTTC. Amino acid sequence: CSTGTGYEQYF.

V is TRBV4-1 and J is TRBJ1-2; 8 bases match TRBD1. Germline V gene lookup returns CDR1 MGHRA and CDR2 YSYEKL. J gave up 2 bases and V 5 bases, and 4 bases lay outside the gene matches. CDR3 length: 14 amino acids. The DNA of the CDR3 is TGCGCCAGCAGCAATAGACAGGGGAACTATGGCTACACCTTC. Protein: CASSNRQGNYGYTF.

This clone has only a few counts. The CDR3 DNA follows: TGCGCCAGCAGCCAGTCAGGGGGAAACACCATATATTTT. Amino acid sequence: CASSQSGGNTIYF. This rearrangement joins TRBV4-1 to TRBJ1-3; D is possibly TRBD1 (5 bases). V dropped 3 bases and J dropped 4 bases, with 7 bases sitting between them. Germline V CDR1 and CDR2: MGHRA, YSYEKL. The CDR3 is made up of 13 amino acids.

V is TRBV19 and J is TRBJ1-5, with a weak D call TRBD1 (5 bases). The germline V gene encodes CDR1 LNHDA and CDR2 SQIVND (reference sequence). CDR3 size: 16 residues. V shed 2 bases and J shed 0 bases, with 11 bases lying between them. The chain's CDR3 is CASSIRQFDSNQPQHF. As DNA, the CDR3 is TGTGCCAGTAGTATACGACAGTTCGATAGCAATCAGCCCCAGCATTTT.